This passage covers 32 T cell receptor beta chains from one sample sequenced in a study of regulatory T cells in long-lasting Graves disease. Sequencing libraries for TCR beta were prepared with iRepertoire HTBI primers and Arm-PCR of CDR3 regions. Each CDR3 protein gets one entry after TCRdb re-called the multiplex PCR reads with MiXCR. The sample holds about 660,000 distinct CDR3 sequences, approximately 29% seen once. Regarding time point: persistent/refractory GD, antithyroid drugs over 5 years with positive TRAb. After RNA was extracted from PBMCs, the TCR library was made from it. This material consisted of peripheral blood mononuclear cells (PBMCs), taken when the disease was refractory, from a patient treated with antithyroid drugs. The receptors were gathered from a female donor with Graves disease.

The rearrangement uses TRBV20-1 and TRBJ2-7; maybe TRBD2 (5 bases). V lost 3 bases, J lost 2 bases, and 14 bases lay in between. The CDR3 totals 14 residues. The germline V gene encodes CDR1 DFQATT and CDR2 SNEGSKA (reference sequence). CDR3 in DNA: TGCAGTGCTAGTGGGCCTAGCCGCGCCTACGAGCAGTACTTC. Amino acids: CSASGPSRAYEQYF.

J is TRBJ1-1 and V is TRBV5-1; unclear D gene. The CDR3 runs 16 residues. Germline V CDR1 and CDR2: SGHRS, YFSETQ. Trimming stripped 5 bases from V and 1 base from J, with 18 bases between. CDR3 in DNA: TGCGCCAGCAGGCTTTCCGCCCCGGGTTGGAACACTGAAGCTTTCTTT. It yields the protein CASRLSAPGWNTEAFF. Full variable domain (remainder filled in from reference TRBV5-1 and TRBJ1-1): KAGVTQTPRYLIKTRGQQVTLSCSPISGHRSVSWYQQTPGQGLQFLFEYFSETQRNKGNFPGRFSGRQFSNSRSEMNVSTLELGDSALYLCASRLSAPGWNTEAFFGQGTRLTVV.

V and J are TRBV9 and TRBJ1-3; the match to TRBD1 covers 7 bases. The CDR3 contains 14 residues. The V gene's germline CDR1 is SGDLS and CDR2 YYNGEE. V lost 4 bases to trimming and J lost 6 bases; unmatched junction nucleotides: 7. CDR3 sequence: CASSTRDRKNTIYF. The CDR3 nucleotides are TGTGCCAGCAGCACAAGGGACAGAAAAAACACCATATATTTT.

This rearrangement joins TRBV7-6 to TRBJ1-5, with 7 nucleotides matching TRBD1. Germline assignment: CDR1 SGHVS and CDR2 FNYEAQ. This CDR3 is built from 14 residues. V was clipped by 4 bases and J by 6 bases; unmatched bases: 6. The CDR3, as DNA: TGTGCCAGCAGCTCCACAGGGGACTCTCAGCCCCAGCATTTT. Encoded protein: CASSSTGDSQPQHF.

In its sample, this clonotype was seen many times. The CDR3 region has the DNA TGTGCCAGCAGTTCCTCGCGTACAGGGGCCGATGGCTACACCTTC. This translates into CASSSSRTGADGYTF. This chain links TRBV28 with TRBJ1-2; 7 bases fit TRBD1. The CDR3 sequence is 15 residues long. The ends lost 4 bases at V and 6 bases at J; junction bases unmatched: 11. Germline CDR1 is MDHEN and CDR2 is SYDVKM.

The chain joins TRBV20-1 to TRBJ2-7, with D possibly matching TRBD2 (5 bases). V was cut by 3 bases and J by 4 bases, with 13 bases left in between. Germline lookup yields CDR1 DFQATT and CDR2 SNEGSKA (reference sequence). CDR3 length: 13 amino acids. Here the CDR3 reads CSARVGSGYEQYF. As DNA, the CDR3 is TGCAGTGCTAGGGTCGGGTCGGGGTACGAGCAGTACTTC.

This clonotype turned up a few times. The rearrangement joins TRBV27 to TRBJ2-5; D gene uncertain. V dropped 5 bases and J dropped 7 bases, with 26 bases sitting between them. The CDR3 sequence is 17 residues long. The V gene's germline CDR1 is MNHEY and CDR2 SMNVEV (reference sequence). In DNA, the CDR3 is TGTGCCAGCAGTCCCCCGCCGTCTAGGCGGAATTCCGGGACCCAGTACTTC. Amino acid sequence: CASSPPPSRRNSGTQYF.

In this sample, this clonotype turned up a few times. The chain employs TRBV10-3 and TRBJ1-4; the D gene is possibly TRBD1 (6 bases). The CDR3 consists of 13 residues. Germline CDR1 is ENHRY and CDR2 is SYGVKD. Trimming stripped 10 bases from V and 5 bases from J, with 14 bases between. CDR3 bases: TGTGCCACCAAGGCAGGGACAAATGAAAAACTGTTTTTT. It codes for CATKAGTNEKLFF.

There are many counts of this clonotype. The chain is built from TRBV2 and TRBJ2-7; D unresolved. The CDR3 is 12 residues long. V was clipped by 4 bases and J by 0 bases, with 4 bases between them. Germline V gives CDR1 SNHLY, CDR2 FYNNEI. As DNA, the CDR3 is TGTGCCAGCAGTGGGGACTCCTACGAGCAGTACTTC. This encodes CASSGDSYEQYF.

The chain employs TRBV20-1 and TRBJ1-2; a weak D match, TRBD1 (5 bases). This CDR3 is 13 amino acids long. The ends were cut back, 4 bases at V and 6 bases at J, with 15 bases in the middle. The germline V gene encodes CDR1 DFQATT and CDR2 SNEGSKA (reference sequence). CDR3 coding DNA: TGCAGTGCTACTACGTGGGGGAGGAATGGCTACACCTTC. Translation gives CSATTWGRNGYTF.

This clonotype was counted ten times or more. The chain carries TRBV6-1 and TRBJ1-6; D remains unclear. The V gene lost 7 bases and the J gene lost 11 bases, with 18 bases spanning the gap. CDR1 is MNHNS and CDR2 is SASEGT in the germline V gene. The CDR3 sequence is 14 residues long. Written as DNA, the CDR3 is TGTGCCAGCAACCCGGGAGCGGTGGTCGCACCCCTCCACTTT. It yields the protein CASNPGAVVAPLHF.

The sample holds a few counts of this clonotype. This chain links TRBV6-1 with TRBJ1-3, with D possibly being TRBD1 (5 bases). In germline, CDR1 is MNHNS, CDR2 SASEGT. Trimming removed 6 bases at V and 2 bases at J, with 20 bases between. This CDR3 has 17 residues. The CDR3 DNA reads TGTGCCAGCAGCACATCGTCCCTTTGGACAACTGGAAACACCATATATTTT. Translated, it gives CASSTSSLWTTGNTIYF.

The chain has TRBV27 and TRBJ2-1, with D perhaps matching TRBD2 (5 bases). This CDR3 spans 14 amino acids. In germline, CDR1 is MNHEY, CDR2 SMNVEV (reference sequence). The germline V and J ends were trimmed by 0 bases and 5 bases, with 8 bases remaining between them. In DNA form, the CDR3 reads TGTGCCAGCAGTTTATCAGGACTTAACAATGAGCAGTTCTTC. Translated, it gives CASSLSGLNNEQFF.

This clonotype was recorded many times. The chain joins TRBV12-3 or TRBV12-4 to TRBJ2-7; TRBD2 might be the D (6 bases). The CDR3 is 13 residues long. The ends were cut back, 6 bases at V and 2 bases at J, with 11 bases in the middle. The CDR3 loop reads CASSFGGAYEQYF. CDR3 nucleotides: TGTGCCAGCAGCTTCGGAGGGGCCTACGAGCAGTACTTC.

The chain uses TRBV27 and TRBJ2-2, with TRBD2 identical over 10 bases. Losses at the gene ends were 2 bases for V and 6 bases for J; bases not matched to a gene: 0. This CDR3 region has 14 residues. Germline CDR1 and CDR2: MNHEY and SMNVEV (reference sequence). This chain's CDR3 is CASSLLAGAGELFF. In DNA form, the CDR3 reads TGTGCCAGCAGTTTACTAGCGGGAGCCGGGGAGCTGTTTTTT.

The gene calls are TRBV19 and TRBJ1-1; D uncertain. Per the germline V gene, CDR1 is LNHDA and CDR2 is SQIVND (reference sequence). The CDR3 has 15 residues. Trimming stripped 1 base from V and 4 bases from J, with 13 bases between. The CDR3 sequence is CASSIGWNPGTEAFF. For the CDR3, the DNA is TGTGCCAGTAGTATAGGGTGGAATCCGGGCACTGAAGCTTTCTTT.

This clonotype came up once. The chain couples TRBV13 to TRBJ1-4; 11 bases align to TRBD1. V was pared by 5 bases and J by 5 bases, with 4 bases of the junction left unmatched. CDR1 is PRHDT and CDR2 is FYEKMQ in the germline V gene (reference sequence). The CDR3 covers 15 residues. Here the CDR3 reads CASSTRDRGNEKLFF. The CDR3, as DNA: TGTGCCAGCAGCACCCGGGACAGGGGGAATGAAAAACTGTTTTTT.

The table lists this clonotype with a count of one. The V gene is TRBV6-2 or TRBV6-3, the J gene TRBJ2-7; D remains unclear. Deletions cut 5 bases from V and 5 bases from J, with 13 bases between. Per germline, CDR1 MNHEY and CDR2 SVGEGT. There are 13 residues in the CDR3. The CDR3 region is CASSLDLWDEQYF. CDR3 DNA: TGTGCCAGCAGTCTGGACCTCTGGGACGAGCAGTACTTC.

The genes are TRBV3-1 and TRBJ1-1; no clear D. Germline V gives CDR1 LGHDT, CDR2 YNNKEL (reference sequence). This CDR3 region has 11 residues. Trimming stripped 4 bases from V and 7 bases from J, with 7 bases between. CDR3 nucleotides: TGTGCCAGCAGCCGGAACTTTGAAGCTTTCTTT. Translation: CASSRNFEAFF.

The CDR3, as DNA: TGTGCCAGCTCACTCAACAGGCCCCTGGGGACCCAGTACTTC. Protein product: CASSLNRPLGTQYF. The V and J genes are TRBV18 and TRBJ2-5; the D gene is possibly TRBD1 (5 bases). The CDR3 consists of 14 residues. Germline V gene lookup returns CDR1 KGHSH and CDR2 LQKENI. Trimming cost V 4 bases and J 7 bases, with 16 bases left between them.

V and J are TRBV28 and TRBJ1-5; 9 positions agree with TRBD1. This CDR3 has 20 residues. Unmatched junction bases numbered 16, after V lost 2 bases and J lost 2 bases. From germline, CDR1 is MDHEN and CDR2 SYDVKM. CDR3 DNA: TGTGCCAGCAGTTTAAACCACCGGGACAGGGCAAGATTTCGCAATCAGCCCCAGCATTTT. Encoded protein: CASSLNHRDRARFRNQPQHF.

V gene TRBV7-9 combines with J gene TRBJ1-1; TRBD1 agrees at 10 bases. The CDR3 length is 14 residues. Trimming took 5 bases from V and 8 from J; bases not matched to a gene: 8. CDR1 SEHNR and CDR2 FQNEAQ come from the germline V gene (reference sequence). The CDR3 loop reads CASSRVSGQGEAFF. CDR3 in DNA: TGTGCCAGCAGCAGGGTCTCGGGACAGGGGGAAGCTTTCTTT.

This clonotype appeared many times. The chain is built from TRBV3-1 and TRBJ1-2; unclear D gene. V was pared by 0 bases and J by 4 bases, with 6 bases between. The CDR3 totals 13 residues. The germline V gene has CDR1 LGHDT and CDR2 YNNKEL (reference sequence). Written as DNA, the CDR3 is TGTGCCAGCAGCCAAGATTGGAGCTATGGCTACACCTTC. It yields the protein CASSQDWSYGYTF.

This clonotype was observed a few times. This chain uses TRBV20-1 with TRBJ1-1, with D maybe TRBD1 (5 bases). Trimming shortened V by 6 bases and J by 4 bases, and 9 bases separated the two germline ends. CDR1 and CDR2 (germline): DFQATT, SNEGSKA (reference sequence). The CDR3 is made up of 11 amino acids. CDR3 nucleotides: TGCAGTGCGGGAAGGGGCACTGAAGCTTTCTTT. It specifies CSAGRGTEAFF.

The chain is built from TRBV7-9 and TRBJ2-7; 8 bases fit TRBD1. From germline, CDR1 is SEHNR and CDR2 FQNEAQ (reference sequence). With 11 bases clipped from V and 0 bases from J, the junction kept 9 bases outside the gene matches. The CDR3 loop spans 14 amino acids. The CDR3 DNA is TGTGCCGCAACAAGACAGGGGAACTCCTACGAGCAGTACTTC. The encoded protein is CAATRQGNSYEQYF.

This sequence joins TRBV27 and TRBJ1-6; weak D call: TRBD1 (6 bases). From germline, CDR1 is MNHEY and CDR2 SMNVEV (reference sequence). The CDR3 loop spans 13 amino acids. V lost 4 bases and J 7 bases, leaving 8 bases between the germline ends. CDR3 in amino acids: CASSWGANSPLHF. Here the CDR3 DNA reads TGTGCCAGCAGTTGGGGGGCGAATTCACCCCTCCACTTT.

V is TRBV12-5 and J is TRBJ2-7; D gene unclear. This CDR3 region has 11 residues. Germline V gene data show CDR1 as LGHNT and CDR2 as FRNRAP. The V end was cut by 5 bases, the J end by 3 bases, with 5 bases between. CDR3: CASGLVYEQYF. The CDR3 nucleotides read TGTGCTAGTGGTCTTGTCTACGAGCAGTACTTC.

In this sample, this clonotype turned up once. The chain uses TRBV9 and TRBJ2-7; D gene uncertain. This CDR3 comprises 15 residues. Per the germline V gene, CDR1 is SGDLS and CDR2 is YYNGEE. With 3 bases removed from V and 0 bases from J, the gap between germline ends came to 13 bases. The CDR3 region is CASSGETGLSYEQYF. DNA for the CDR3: TGTGCCAGCAGCGGAGAGACCGGCCTCTCCTACGAGCAGTACTTC.

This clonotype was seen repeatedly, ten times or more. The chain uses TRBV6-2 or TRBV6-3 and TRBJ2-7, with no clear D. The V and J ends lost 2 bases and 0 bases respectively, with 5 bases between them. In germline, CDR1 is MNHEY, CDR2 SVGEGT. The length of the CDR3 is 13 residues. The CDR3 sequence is CASSYQSSYEQYF. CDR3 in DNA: TGTGCCAGCAGTTACCAGAGCTCCTACGAGCAGTACTTC.

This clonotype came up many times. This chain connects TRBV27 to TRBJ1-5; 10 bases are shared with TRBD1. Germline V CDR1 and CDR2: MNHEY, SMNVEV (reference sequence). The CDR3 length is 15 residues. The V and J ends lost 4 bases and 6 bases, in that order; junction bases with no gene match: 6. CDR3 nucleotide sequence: TGTGCCAGCAGTTCGACAGGGGGCTCTGGTCAGCCCCAGCATTTT. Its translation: CASSSTGGSGQPQHF.

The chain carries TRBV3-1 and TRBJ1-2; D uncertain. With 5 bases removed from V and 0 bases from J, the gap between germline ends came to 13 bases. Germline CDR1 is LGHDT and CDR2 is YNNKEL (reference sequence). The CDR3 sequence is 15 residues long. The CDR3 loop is CASSFKQGSNYGYTF. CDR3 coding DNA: TGTGCCAGCAGCTTCAAACAAGGTTCTAACTATGGCTACACCTTC.

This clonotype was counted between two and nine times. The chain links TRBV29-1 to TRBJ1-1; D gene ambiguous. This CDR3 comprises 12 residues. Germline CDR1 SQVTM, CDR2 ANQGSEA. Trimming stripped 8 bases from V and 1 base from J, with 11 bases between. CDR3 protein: CSIGNPNTEAFF. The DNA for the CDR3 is TGCAGCATAGGGAACCCGAACACTGAAGCTTTCTTT.